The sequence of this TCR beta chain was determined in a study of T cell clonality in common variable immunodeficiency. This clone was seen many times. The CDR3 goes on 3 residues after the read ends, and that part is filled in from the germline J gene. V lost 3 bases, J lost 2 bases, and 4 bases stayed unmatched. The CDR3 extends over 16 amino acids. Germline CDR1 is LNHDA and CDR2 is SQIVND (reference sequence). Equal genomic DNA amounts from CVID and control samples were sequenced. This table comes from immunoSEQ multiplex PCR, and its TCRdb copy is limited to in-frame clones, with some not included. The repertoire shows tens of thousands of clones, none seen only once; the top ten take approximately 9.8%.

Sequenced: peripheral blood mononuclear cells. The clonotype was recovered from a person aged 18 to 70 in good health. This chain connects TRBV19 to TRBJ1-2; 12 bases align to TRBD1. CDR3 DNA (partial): TGTGCCAGTAGTATTGGGGACAGGGGGCCGAACTATGGC. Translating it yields CASSIGDRGPNYG. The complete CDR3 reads CASSIGDRGPNYGYTF. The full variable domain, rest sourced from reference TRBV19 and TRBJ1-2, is DGGITQSPKYLFRKEGQNVTLSCEQNLNHDAMYWYRQDPGQGLRLIYYSQIVNDFQKGDIAEGYSVSREKKESFPLTVTSAQKNPTAFYLCASSIGDRGPNYGYTFGSGTRLTVV.